This section outlines one T cell receptor (beta chain) sequence together with its context. RNA, at about 0.5 to 1 ug, was reverse transcribed with random hexamers. Multiplex immunoSEQ PCR targeted 54 Vbeta and 13 Jbeta TCR beta segments. MiXCR, run by TCRdb on the immunoSEQ multiplex PCR reads, gives a single entry per CDR3 protein. The table includes hundreds of thousands of distinct CDR3 sequences, 80% to 95% detected once. V shed 5 bases and J 3 bases; nucleotides not matched to a gene: 9. The CDR3 consists of 15 residues. Germline V gives CDR1 MNHEY, CDR2 SVGAGI. In the multiple sclerosis control group, patients were treatment-naive and had stable or active relapsing-remitting disease. This specimen comes from a study of CD8 T cells in Susac syndrome.

The rearrangement links TRBV6-5 to TRBJ2-7; 8 bases line up with TRBD2. The sequence came from a human donor with multiple sclerosis. Sequencing used CD4+ T cells from PBMCs. The CDR3 DNA sequence: TGTGCCAGCAGTCGGGGAGCGGGAGCGGTCTACGAGCAGTACGTC. As protein: CASSRGAGAVYEQYV.